The clone carrying this T cell receptor beta chain has at least ten counts. Its target is not known. The entry originates in a study of CD8 T cells in ankylosing spondylitis. Study-wide points: In reactive arthritis synovial fluid and blood, some motif variants had been reported before. Disease-associated clones were CD8+ and fairly uncommon in peripheral blood. Significant enrichment of disease-linked clones was reported in matched ankylosing spondylitis synovial fluid.

V gave up 0 bases and J gave up 7 bases; unmatched junction bases: 11. The germline gives CDR1 DFQATT, CDR2 SNEGSKA (reference sequence). This CDR3 contains 16 residues. It was by quantitative 5'-RACE with molecular barcodes that TCR beta libraries were made. TCRdb used MiXCR to reprocess the 5' RACE reads, holding one entry per CDR3 protein. The repertoire consists of under 300,000 distinct CDR3 sequences, with around 9.2% occurring once and the leading ten covering 6.5% to 7%. The rearrangement joins TRBV20-1 to TRBJ2-1; 8 bases align to TRBD2. Sequenced input: blood, either unsorted or a sorted T cell fraction (not recorded which). The origin of this receptor is a male donor with ankylosing spondylitis or in good health (not recorded which). The CDR3 is CSARDGAGVLVNEQFF. CDR3 DNA sequence: TGCAGTGCTAGAGATGGAGCGGGGGTTTTGGTGAATGAGCAGTTCTTC.